The source of this T cell receptor (beta chain) is a study of blood T cell repertoires in COVID-19. Across the study: Sites in the United States, Italy and Spain provided acute and convalescent COVID-19 samples. PBMCs, B-cell-depleted T cells, or T cells were the source of the cDNA or gDNA that made up the material.

Study processing details: Cell counts per sample came from amplifying reference gene primers. The assay was immunoSEQ multiplex PCR, and TCRdb's table has in-frame clones only and misses some. That table supplies the V and J calls and clone size; D and trimming were determined from the DNA. The table includes approximately 190,000 clones, more than 70% detected once. Germline V gives CDR1 MDHEN, CDR2 SYDVKM. Trimming pared 7 bases from V and 2 bases from J, leaving 11 bases between. CDR3 size: 13 residues. This clonotype was obtained from a middle-aged man with active or convalescent COVID-19. This chain joins TRBV28 and TRBJ1-1, with D possibly being TRBD1 (6 bases). The sample was peripheral blood. CDR3 coding DNA: TGTGCCAGCACCAAGGACAGAAACACTGAAGCTTTCTTT. Protein sequence: CASTKDRNTEAFF. The full variable domain, its missing parts supplied by reference TRBV28 and TRBJ1-1, is DVKVTQSSRYLVKRTGEKVFLECVQDMDHENMFWYRQDPGLGLRLIYFSYDVKMKEKGDIPEGYSVSREKKERFSLILESASTNQTSMYLCASTKDRNTEAFFGQGTRLTVV.